A single sample gave rise to the 25 T cell receptor beta chains below, sequenced in a study of blood T cell repertoires in COVID-19 (dated by TCRdb to 2018 to 2021). The library was obtained by the immunoSEQ multiplex PCR assay. TCRdb carries this immuneACCESS record with in-frame sequences only. Its versions omit some clonotypes, under half of them owing to an unresolved V gene in the studies checked, with the rest unexplained. This sample is represented by some 210,000 clones; around 82% of them were singletons. The ten top clones hold 2.9% of the sample. Sequenced: peripheral blood. The receptors come from a middle-aged man with active or convalescent COVID-19.

V gene TRBV28 combines with J gene TRBJ2-1; TRBD2 aligns across 9 bases. V shed 2 bases, J shed 0 bases, and the junction held 5 bases outside the gene matches. Germline loops: CDR1 MDHEN, CDR2 SYDVKM. The CDR3 totals 17 residues. The CDR3 region has the DNA TGTGCCAGCAGTTTAGCGGCTAGCGGGAACTCCTACAATGAGCAGTTCTTC. The encoded protein is CASSLAASGNSYNEQFF.

This clone showed up just once. The rearrangement joins TRBV2 to TRBJ1-3, with D perhaps TRBD1 (6 bases). The germline gives CDR1 SNHLY, CDR2 FYNNEI. The CDR3 runs 13 residues. V shed 7 bases and J shed 5 bases, with 12 bases lying between them. CDR3 residues: CASIGQGRNTIYF. The CDR3 nucleotides are TGTGCCAGCATAGGGCAGGGGAGAAACACCATATATTTT.

The chain has TRBV28 and TRBJ2-7, with 7 positions matching TRBD1. In germline, CDR1 is MDHEN, CDR2 SYDVKM. The ends lost 4 bases at V and 4 bases at J; junction bases unmatched: 13. The CDR3 covers 16 residues. The CDR3 nucleotides read TGTGCCAGCAGTTCCCCACGGAAGACAGGGTCTTACGAGCAGTACTTC. It specifies CASSSPRKTGSYEQYF.

The CDR3: CASNGGSGGGELFF. DNA for the CDR3: TGTGCCAGCAACGGCGGGAGTGGGGGCGGGGAGCTGTTTTTT. The rearrangement links TRBV28 to TRBJ2-2, with 7 bases that match TRBD2. In germline, CDR1 is MDHEN, CDR2 SYDVKM. The CDR3 runs 14 residues. V trimming: 7 bases; J trimming: 7 bases; junction bases outside the gene matches: 9. The full variable domain, rest sourced from reference TRBV28 and TRBJ2-2, is DVKVTQSSRYLVKRTGEKVFLECVQDMDHENMFWYRQDPGLGLRLIYFSYDVKMKEKGDIPEGYSVSREKKERFSLILESASTNQTSMYLCASNGGSGGGELFFGEGSRLTVL.

The chain links TRBV19 to TRBJ1-5; possible D gene TRBD1, 5 bases. V was shortened by 3 bases and J by 0 bases, with 12 bases between the two germline ends. Germline lookup yields CDR1 LNHDA and CDR2 SQIVND (reference sequence). The CDR3 loop spans 16 amino acids. In nucleotides, the CDR3 is TGTGCCAGTAGTATCCGACAGATCCATAGCAATCAGCCCCAGCATTTT. It codes for CASSIRQIHSNQPQHF.

This chain connects TRBV28 to TRBJ1-1, with a weak D call TRBD1 (5 bases). CDR3 length: 14 amino acids. Germline CDR1 and CDR2: MDHEN and SYDVKM. Trimming took 6 bases from V and 0 from J, leaving 11 bases between them. CDR3 nucleotide sequence: TGTGCCAGCAGACGCGGGACGGTGAACACTGAAGCTTTCTTT. This translates into CASRRGTVNTEAFF.

This chain joins TRBV28 and TRBJ2-7; tentatively, D is TRBD2 (6 bases). The V and J ends lost 6 bases and 5 bases respectively, with 17 bases between them. Germline CDR1 reads MDHEN; CDR2 reads SYDVKM. The CDR3 consists of 14 residues. This chain's CDR3 is CASREGGEADEQYF. CDR3 DNA: TGTGCCAGCAGGGAGGGAGGCGAGGCGGACGAGCAGTACTTC. Full variable domain (outside the CDR3, taken from reference TRBV28 and TRBJ2-7): DVKVTQSSRYLVKRTGEKVFLECVQDMDHENMFWYRQDPGLGLRLIYFSYDVKMKEKGDIPEGYSVSREKKERFSLILESASTNQTSMYLCASREGGEADEQYFGPGTRLTVT.

This chain uses TRBV28 with TRBJ1-1; 8 bases agree with TRBD1. The CDR3 is 16 amino acids. Looked up from germline, CDR1 is MDHEN and CDR2 is SYDVKM. V lost 5 bases, J lost 2 bases, and 10 bases stayed unmatched. CDR3 protein: CASSPGDRKPNTEAFF. CDR3 nucleotides: TGTGCCAGCAGTCCCGGGGACAGGAAACCCAACACTGAAGCTTTCTTT.

This chain links TRBV2 with TRBJ1-6; D is unclear. Germline V gene data show CDR1 as SNHLY and CDR2 as FYNNEI. This CDR3 is 14 amino acids long. Trimming removed 7 bases from V and 8 bases from J, with 15 bases in between. The CDR3 sequence: CASNFEGGDSPLHF. The DNA of the CDR3 is TGTGCCAGCAATTTTGAGGGTGGAGATTCACCCCTCCACTTT.

The sample holds a few counts of this clone. The CDR3 protein is CASSLRTRRDTGELFF. The CDR3, as DNA: TGCGCCAGCAGCTTGCGGACTAGGAGGGACACCGGGGAGCTGTTTTTT. The rearrangement uses TRBV5-1 and TRBJ2-2; 7 nucleotides agree with TRBD2. Germline V gene lookup returns CDR1 SGHRS and CDR2 YFSETQ. The V segment lost 1 base and the J segment 3 bases; nucleotides outside the gene matches: 6. The CDR3 is 16 residues long.

The chain is built from TRBV28 and TRBJ1-2, with D possibly matching TRBD1 (6 bases). CDR3 length: 13 residues. The V gene's germline CDR1 is MDHEN and CDR2 SYDVKM. V lost 2 bases and J lost 4, with 8 bases in between. CDR3 nucleotide sequence: TGTGCCAGCAGTTTACAGGGGATCTATGGCTACACCTTC. Its protein product is CASSLQGIYGYTF.

V usage is TRBV25-1 and J usage is TRBJ2-7, with TRBD1 as a possible D gene (6 bases). Trimming stripped 4 bases from V and 6 bases from J, with 13 bases between. In germline, CDR1 is MGHDK, CDR2 SYGVNS. CDR3 length equals 13 residues. The CDR3: CASSGALGGEQYF. The CDR3 DNA is TGTGCCAGCAGTGGGGCTTTAGGGGGCGAGCAGTACTTC.

The chain employs TRBV28 and TRBJ1-4; D not resolved. V gave up 3 bases and J gave up 0 bases, with 8 bases separating them. In germline, CDR1 is MDHEN, CDR2 SYDVKM. This CDR3 region has 15 residues. CDR3 in amino acids: CASSFPGSTNEKLFF. The CDR3 DNA reads as TGTGCCAGCAGTTTTCCGGGTTCAACTAATGAAAAACTGTTTTTT.

There are a few counts of this clone. V gene TRBV7-2 combines with J gene TRBJ2-1; 8 nucleotides match TRBD2. V dropped 2 bases and J dropped 3; count of bases not matched to a gene: 3. Germline V gene data show CDR1 as SGHTA and CDR2 as FQGNSA. CDR3 size: 15 residues. CDR3 in DNA: TGTGCCAGCAGCTTAACGGGACTAGTCTACAATGAGCAGTTCTTC. Translated: CASSLTGLVYNEQFF.

This clone appeared once. The chain employs TRBV30 and TRBJ2-7, with 8 positions matching TRBD1. The V gene end was trimmed by 3 bases and the J gene end by 4 bases; junction bases not matched to a gene: 2. The germline CDR1 and CDR2 sequences are GTSNPN and SVGIG (reference sequence). The CDR3 loop spans 12 amino acids. CDR3 sequence: CAWRDREYEQYF. The CDR3 nucleotides read TGTGCCTGGAGGGACAGGGAGTACGAGCAGTACTTC.

This chain joins TRBV9 and TRBJ1-3; D might be TRBD1 (5 bases). V lost 0 bases and J lost 6, with 13 bases in between. The CDR3 covers 15 residues. CDR1 and CDR2 from the germline V gene are SGDLS and YYNGEE. The CDR3 reads CASSVAQGSQNTIYF. For the CDR3, the DNA is TGTGCCAGCAGCGTAGCCCAGGGCTCACAAAACACCATATATTTT.

The genes are TRBV28 and TRBJ1-1; unclear D gene. The CDR3 is made up of 15 amino acids. CDR1 MDHEN and CDR2 SYDVKM come from the germline V gene. Trimming cost V 3 bases and J 1 base, with 12 bases left between them. The CDR3 DNA reads TGTGCCAGCAGTTTTCACCCCTCGGGGAACACTGAAGCTTTCTTT. Translating it yields CASSFHPSGNTEAFF.

The rearrangement links TRBV6-5 to TRBJ2-5, with 8 positions matching TRBD2. Losses at the gene ends were 6 bases for V and 4 bases for J; bases not matched to a gene: 10. Germline CDR1 reads MNHEY; CDR2 reads SVGAGI. This CDR3 spans 15 amino acids. CDR3 protein: CASRASLAGLETQYF. For the CDR3, the DNA is TGTGCCAGCAGAGCTTCCTTAGCGGGACTAGAGACCCAGTACTTC.

This clone has a handful of counts. The chain carries TRBV6-1 and TRBJ1-6, with 7 bases identical to TRBD1. V lost 1 base to trimming and J lost 6 bases; unmatched junction nucleotides: 3. Germline loops: CDR1 MNHNS, CDR2 SASEGT. The CDR3 length is 15 residues. CDR3: CASSEGGGGNSPLHF. The CDR3 nucleotides read TGTGCCAGCAGTGAAGGAGGGGGCGGTAATTCACCCCTCCACTTT.

The chain carries TRBV5-6 and TRBJ1-1, with a weak D call TRBD1 (6 bases). There are 15 residues in the CDR3. Looked up from germline, CDR1 is SGHDT and CDR2 is YYEEEE. V was trimmed by 2 bases and J by 1 base, leaving 12 bases between them. CDR3 bases: TGTGCCAGCAGCTTTCCTGGCAGGGGGAACACTGAAGCTTTCTTT. This sequence encodes CASSFPGRGNTEAFF.

The rearrangement uses TRBV29-1 and TRBJ2-5; the match to TRBD1 covers 10 bases. From germline, CDR1 is SQVTM and CDR2 ANQGSEA. The CDR3 runs to 14 residues. The ends lost 1 base at V and 4 bases at J; junction bases unmatched: 3. The CDR3: CSVEGDRGGETQYF. DNA for the CDR3: TGCAGCGTTGAAGGGGACAGGGGAGGAGAGACCCAGTACTTC.

The chain recombines TRBV5-1 with TRBJ2-3; D unclear. V lost 4 bases, J lost 1 base, and 10 bases lay in between. Looked up from germline, CDR1 is SGHRS and CDR2 is YFSETQ. This CDR3 comprises 14 residues. This chain's CDR3 is CASSATAGTDTQYF. In nucleotides, the CDR3 is TGCGCCAGCAGCGCGACTGCAGGCACAGATACGCAGTATTTT.

Notes on this clone: Other nucleotide sequences from this sample produce the same CDR3. The V and J genes are TRBV6-1 and TRBJ2-3; D gene unclear. Germline CDR1 and CDR2: MNHNS and SASEGT. The length of the CDR3 is 14 residues. The V gene lost 0 bases and the J gene lost 3 bases, with 7 bases spanning the gap. The DNA of the CDR3 is TGTGCCAGCAGTGAAGCGTCAGGAACAGATACGCAGTATTTT. This codes for CASSEASGTDTQYF.

The chain employs TRBV29-1 and TRBJ2-6; TRBD1 matches 7 bases. Germline trimming cut 5 bases from V and 2 bases from J; bases unmatched to any gene: 6. The length of the CDR3 is 15 residues. Germline V CDR1 and CDR2: SQVTM, ANQGSEA. The CDR3 DNA follows: TGCAGCGTTCGACAGGGCACGGCTGGGGCCAACGTCCTGACTTTC. It translates to CSVRQGTAGANVLTF.

The chain carries TRBV6-6 and TRBJ1-1; a weak D match, TRBD1 (5 bases). Germline V gene data show CDR1 as MNHNY and CDR2 as SVGAGI (reference sequence). Between the trimmed V and J ends, which lost 7 bases and 1 base, there was a span of 16 bases. This CDR3 comprises 15 residues. The CDR3 region has the DNA TGTGCCAGCACCCCTCCGACCGGGGGGAACACTGAAGCTTTCTTT. Protein product: CASTPPTGGNTEAFF.